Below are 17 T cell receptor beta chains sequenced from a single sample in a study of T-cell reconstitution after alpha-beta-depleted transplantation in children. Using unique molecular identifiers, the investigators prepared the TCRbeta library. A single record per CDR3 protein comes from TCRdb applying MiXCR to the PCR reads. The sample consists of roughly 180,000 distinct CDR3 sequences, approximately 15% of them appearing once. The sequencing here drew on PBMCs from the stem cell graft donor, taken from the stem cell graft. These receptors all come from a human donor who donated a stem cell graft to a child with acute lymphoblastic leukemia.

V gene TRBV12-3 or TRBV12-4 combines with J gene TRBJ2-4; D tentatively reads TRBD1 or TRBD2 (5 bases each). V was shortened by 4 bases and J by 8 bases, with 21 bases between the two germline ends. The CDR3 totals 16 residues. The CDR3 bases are TGTGCCAGCAGTTCCGGGGCCGAAGGGGAAGCGGACATTCAGTACTTC. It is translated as CASSSGAEGEADIQYF.

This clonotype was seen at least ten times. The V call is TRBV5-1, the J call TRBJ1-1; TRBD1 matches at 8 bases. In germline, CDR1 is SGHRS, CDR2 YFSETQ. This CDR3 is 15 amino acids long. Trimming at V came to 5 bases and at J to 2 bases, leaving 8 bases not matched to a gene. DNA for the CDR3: TGCGCCAGCAGTCCAACAGGGGGGGGAAACACTGAAGCTTTCTTT. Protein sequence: CASSPTGGGNTEAFF.

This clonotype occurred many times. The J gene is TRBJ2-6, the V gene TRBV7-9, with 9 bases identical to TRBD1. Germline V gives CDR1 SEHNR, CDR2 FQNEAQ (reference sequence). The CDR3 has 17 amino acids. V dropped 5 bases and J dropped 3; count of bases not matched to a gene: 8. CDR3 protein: CASSPDRGIGGANVLTF. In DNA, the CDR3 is TGTGCCAGCAGCCCGGACAGGGGTATCGGTGGGGCCAACGTCCTGACTTTC.

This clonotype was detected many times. The CDR3 sequence is CSAREEAGAPGELFF. The CDR3 coding sequence is TGCAGTGCTAGAGAGGAGGCGGGGGCTCCCGGGGAGCTGTTTTTT. The chain joins TRBV20-1 to TRBJ2-2; tentatively, D is TRBD2 (7 bases). CDR1 is DFQATT and CDR2 is SNEGSKA in the germline V gene (reference sequence). This CDR3 has 15 amino acids. With 0 bases removed from V and 6 bases from J, the gap between germline ends came to 14 bases.

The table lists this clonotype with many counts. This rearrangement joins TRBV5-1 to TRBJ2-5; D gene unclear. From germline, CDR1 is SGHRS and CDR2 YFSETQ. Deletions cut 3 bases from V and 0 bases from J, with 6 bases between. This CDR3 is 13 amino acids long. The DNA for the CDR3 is TGCGCCAGCAGCTCTAAGTACCAAGAGACCCAGTACTTC. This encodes CASSSKYQETQYF.

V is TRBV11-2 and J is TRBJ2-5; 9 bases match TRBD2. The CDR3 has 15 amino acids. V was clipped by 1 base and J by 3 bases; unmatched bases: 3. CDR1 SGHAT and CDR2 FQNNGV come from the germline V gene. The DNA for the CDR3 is TGTGCCAGCAGCTTAGCCGGGACTAGCAAAGAGACCCAGTACTTC. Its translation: CASSLAGTSKETQYF.

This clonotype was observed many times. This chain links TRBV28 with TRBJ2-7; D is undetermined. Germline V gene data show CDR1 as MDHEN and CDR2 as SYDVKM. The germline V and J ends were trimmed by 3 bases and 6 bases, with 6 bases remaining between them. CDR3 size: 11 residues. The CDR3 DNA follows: TGTGCCAGCAGTTTTATGGGCGAGCAGTACTTC. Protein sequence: CASSFMGEQYF.

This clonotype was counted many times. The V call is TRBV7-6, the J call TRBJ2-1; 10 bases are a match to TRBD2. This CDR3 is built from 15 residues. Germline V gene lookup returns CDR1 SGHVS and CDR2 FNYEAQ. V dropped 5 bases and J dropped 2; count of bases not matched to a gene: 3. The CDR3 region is CASSISGRPYNEQFF. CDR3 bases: TGTGCCAGCAGCATTAGCGGGAGGCCCTACAATGAGCAGTTCTTC.

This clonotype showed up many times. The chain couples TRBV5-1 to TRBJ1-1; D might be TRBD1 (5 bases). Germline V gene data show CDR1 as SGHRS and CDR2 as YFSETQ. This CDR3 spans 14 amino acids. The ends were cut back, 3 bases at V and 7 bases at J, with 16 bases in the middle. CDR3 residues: CASSWAGDQGEAFF. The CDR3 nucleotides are TGCGCCAGCAGCTGGGCCGGGGACCAGGGTGAAGCTTTCTTT.

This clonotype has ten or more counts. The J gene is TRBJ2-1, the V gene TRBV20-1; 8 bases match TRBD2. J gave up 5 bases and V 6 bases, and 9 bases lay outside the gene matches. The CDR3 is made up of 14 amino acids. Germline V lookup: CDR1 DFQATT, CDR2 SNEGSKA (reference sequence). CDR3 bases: TGCAGTGCCCCGGGAGGGCCGGGGCACAATGAGCAGTTCTTC. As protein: CSAPGGPGHNEQFF.

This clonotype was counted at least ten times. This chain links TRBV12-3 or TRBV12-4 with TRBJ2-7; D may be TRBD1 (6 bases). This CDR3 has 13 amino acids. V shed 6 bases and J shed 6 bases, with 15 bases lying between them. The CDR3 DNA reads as TGTGCCAGCAGCGTGACAGGCTCCGGCGAGCAGTACTTC. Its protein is CASSVTGSGEQYF.

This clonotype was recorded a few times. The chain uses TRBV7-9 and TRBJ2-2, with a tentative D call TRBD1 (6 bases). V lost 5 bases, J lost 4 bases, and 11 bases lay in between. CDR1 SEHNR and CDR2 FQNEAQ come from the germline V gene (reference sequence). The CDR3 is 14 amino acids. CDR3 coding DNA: TGTGCCAGCAGCCACAGGGTCGGCACCGGGGAGCTGTTTTTT. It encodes CASSHRVGTGELFF.

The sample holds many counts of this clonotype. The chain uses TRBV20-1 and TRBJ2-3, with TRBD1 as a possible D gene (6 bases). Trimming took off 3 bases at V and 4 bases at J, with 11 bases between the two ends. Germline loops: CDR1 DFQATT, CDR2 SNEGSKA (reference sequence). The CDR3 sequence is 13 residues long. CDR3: CSARGRGADTQYF. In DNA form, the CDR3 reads TGCAGTGCTAGGGGCAGGGGAGCAGATACGCAGTATTTT.

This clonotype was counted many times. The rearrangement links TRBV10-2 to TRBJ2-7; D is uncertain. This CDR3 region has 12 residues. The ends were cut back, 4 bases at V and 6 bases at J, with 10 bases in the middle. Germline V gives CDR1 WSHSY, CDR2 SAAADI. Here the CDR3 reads CASSAENFEQYF. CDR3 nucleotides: TGCGCCAGCAGTGCCGAGAACTTCGAGCAGTACTTC.

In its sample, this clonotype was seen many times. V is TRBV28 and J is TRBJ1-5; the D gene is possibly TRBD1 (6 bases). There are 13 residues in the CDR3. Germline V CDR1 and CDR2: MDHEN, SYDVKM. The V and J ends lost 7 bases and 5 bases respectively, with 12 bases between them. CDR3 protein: CASTQDSYQPQHF. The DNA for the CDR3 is TGTGCCAGCACCCAGGACAGCTATCAGCCCCAGCATTTT.

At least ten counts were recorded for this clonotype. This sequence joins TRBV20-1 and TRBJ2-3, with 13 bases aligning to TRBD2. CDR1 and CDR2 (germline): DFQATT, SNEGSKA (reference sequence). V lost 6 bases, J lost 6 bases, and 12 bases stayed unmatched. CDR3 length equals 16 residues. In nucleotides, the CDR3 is TGCAGTGCACTAGCGGGAGGGCCCAGGAAGGGCGATACGCAGTATTTT. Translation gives CSALAGGPRKGDTQYF.

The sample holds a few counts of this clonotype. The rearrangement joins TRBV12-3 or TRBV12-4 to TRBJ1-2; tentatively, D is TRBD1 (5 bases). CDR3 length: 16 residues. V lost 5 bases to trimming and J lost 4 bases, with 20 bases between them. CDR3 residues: CASSRHSKDKSYGYTF. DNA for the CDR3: TGTGCCAGCAGTCGCCACTCGAAGGACAAGTCCTATGGCTACACCTTC.